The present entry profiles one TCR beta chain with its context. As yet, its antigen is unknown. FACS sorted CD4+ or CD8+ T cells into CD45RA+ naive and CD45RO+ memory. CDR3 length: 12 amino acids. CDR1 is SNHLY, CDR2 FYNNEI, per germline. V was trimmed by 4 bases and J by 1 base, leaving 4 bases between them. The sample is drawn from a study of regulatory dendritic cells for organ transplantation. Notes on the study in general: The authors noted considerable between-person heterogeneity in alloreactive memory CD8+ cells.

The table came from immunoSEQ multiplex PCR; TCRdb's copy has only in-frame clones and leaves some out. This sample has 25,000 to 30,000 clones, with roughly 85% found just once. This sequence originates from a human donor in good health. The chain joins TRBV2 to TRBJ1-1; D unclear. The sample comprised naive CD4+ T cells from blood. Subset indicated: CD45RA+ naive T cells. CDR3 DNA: TGTGCCAGCAGTGTTAGGAACACTGAAGCTTTCTTT. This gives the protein CASSVRNTEAFF. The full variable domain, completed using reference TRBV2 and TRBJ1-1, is EPEVTQTPSHQVTQMGQEVILRCVPISNHLYFYWYRQILGQKVEFLVSFYNNEISEKSEIFDDQFSVERPDGSNFTLKIRSTKLEDSAMYFCASSVRNTEAFFGQGTRLTVV.